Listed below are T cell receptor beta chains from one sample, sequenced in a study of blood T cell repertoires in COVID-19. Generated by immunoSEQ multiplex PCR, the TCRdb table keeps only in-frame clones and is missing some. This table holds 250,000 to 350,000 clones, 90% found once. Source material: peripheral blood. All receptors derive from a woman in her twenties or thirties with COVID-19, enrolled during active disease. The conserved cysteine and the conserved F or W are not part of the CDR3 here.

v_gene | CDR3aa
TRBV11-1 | ASSFVIQGEAF
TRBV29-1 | SVYQGSYEKLF
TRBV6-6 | ASSRGLNTEAF
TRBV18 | ASSPGTDNEAF
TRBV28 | ASSFQGANEQY
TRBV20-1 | SVTGVTEAF
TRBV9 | ASSVGGQVWGSNEKLF
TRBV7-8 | ASSSDLSGNTEAF
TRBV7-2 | ASRSGTGNTEAF
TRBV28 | ASSLQRESYTGELF
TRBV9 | ASSGMDSYSGNTIY
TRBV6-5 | ASRQGRVGAF
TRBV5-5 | ASSARLATYNEQF
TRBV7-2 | ASSPAGRPYEQY
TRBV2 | ASSPQARSEKLF
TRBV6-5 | ASSPRQGGNQPQH
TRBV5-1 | ASSLGRGGANQETQY
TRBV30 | AWSLGTGNSPLH
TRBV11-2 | ASSRTSGNNEQF
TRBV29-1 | SAQDRGNTEAF
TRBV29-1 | SALGLAGVYPDTQY
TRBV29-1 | SVEEDSSYNEQF
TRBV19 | ASSTTGLSYEQY
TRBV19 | ASSELDTGTNAF
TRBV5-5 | ASSADRAYSNQPQH
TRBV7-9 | ASSPRLNGQEGNYGYT
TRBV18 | ASSPSNGMNTGELF
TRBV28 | ASSLLGQGASETQY
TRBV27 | ASTRRQENSPLH
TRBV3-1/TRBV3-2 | ASSQDNGQGADEQF
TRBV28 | ASSLGNTIY